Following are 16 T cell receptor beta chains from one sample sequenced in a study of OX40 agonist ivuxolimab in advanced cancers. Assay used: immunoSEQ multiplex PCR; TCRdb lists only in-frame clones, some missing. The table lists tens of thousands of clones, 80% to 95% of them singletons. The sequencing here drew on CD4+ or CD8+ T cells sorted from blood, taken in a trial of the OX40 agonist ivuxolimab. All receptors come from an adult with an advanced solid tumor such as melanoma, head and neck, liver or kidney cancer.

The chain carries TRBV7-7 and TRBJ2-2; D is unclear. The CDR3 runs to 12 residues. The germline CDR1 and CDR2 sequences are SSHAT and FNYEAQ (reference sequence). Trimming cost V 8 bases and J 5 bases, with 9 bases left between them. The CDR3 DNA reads TGTGCCAGCCTTCTTCAAACCGGGGAGCTGTTTTTT. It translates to CASLLQTGELFF.

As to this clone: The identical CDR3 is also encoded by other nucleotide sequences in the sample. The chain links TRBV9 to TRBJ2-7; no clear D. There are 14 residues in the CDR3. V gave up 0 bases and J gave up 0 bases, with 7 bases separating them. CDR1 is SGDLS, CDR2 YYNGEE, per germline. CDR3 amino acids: CASSVGSSSYEQYF. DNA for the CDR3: TGTGCCAGCAGCGTAGGGTCTAGCTCCTACGAGCAGTACTTC.

This CDR3 reads CASSYSWRGNTIYF. The CDR3 DNA sequence: TGTGCCAGCAGTTACTCGTGGAGGGGAAACACCATATATTTT. This chain connects TRBV6-5 to TRBJ1-3; D is undetermined. The germline CDR1 and CDR2 sequences are MNHEY and SVGAGI. The V end lost 0 bases, the J end lost 4 bases, and 7 bases lay between the germline ends. This CDR3 is built from 14 residues.

The chain's CDR3 is CASSLARASGRVVDTQYF. The CDR3 bases are TGTGCCAGCAGCTTAGCGCGGGCTAGCGGGAGGGTGGTAGATACGCAGTATTTT. The chain uses TRBV7-8 and TRBJ2-3; 12 bases map to TRBD2. The V and J ends lost 0 bases and 5 bases, in that order; junction bases with no gene match: 9. The CDR3 extends over 18 amino acids. Per germline, CDR1 SGHVS and CDR2 FQNEAQ.

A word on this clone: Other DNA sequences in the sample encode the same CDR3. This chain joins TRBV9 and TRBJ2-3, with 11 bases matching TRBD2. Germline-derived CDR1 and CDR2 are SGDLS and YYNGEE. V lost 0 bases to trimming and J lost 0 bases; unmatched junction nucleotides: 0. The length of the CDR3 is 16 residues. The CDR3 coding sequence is TGTGCCAGCAGCGTAGCTAGCGGGAGGAGCACAGATACGCAGTATTTT. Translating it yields CASSVASGRSTDTQYF.

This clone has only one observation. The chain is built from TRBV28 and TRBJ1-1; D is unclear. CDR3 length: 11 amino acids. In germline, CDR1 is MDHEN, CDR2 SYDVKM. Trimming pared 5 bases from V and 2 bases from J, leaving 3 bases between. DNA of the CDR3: TGTGCCAGCAGTCCAAACACTGAAGCTTTCTTT. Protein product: CASSPNTEAFF.

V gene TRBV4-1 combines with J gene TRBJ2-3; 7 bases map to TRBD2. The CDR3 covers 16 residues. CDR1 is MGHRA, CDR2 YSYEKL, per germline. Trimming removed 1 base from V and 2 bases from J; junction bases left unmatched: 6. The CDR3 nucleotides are TGCGCCAGCAGCCAAGCACCGGGACTACACACAGATACGCAGTATTTT. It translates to CASSQAPGLHTDTQYF.

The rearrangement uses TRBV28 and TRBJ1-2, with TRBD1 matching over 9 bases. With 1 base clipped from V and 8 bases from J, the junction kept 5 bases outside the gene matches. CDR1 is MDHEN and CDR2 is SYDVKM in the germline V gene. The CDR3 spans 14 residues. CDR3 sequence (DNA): TGTGCCAGCAGTTTATTGGGACAGGGTTGGGGCTACACCTTC. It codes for CASSLLGQGWGYTF.

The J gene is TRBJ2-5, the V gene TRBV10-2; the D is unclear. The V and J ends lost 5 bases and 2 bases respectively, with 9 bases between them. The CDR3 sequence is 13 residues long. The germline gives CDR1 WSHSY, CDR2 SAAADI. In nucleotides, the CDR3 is TGCGCCAGCAGTCGAGTCAGGCAAGAGACCCAGTACTTC. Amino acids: CASSRVRQETQYF.

CDR3 coding DNA: TGTGCCAGCAGCCTCAGGTCCTACAACTATGGCTACACCTTC. Translation: CASSLRSYNYGYTF. The chain recombines TRBV14 with TRBJ1-2, with D uncertain. The CDR3 contains 14 residues. V gave up 4 bases and J gave up 2 bases, with 11 bases separating them. Per the germline V gene, CDR1 is SGHDN and CDR2 is FVKESK.

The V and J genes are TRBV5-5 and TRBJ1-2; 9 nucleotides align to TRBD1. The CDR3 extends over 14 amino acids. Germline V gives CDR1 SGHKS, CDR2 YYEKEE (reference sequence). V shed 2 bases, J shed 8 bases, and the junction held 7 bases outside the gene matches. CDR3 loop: CASSFPGTGKGYTF. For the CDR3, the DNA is TGTGCCAGCAGCTTCCCCGGGACAGGGAAGGGCTACACCTTC. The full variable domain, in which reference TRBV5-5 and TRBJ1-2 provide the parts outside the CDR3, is DAGVTQSPTHLIKTRGQQVTLRCSPISGHKSVSWYQQVLGQGPQFIFQYYEKEERGRGNFPDRFSARQFPNYSSELNVNALLLGDSALYLCASSFPGTGKGYTFGSGTRLTVV.

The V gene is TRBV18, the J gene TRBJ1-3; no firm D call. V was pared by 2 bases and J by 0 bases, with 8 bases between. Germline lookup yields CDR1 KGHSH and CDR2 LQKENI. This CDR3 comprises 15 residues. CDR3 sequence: CASSPRANSGNTIYF. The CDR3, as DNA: TGTGCCAGCTCACCAAGGGCCAACTCTGGAAACACCATATATTTT.

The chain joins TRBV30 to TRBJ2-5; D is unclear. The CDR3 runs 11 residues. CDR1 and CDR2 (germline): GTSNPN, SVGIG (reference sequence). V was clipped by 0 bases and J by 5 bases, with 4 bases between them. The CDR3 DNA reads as TGTGCCTGGAGTGTGAAGGAGACCCAGTACTTC. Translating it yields CAWSVKETQYF.

CDR3 loop: CASSLQGPNLYEQYF. The CDR3 nucleotides are TGTGCCAGCAGTCTACAGGGGCCGAACTTGTACGAGCAGTACTTC. J is TRBJ2-5 and V is TRBV27, with 7 positions matching TRBD1. Gene TRBJ2-7 matches the end of the DNA better, so the J call may be wrong. The CDR3 has 15 amino acids. Germline V gene data show CDR1 as MNHEY and CDR2 as SMNVEV (reference sequence).

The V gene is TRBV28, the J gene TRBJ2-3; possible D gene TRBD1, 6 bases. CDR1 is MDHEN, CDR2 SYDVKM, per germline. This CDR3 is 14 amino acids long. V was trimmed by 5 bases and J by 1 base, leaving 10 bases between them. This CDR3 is CASSKDRRTDTQYF. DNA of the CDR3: TGTGCCAGCAGTAAGGACAGACGCACAGATACGCAGTATTTT.

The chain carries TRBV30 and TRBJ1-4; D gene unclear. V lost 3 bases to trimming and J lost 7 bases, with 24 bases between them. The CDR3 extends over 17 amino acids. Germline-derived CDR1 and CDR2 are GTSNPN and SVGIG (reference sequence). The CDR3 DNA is TGTGCCTGGAGCGATAGGACGGCAGCGGCGTTAGGTGAAAAACTGTTTTTT. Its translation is CAWSDRTAAALGEKLFF.